This TCR beta chain was identified during a study of T cell changes during pregnancy in multiple sclerosis. Profiling relied on immunoSEQ multiplex PCR, and the TCRdb table lists in-frame clones only, not all of them. The sample records 70,000 to 85,000 clones, about 90% being singletons. Unmatched junction bases numbered 3, after V lost 1 base and J lost 0 bases. There are 16 residues in the CDR3. CDR1 and CDR2 from the germline V gene are SEHNR and FQNEAQ (reference sequence). This TCR was recovered from a female donor with multiple sclerosis, enrolled in a pregnancy study. The V and J genes are TRBV7-9 and TRBJ1-3; 7 nucleotides align to TRBD1. Specimen: peripheral blood, collected before pregnancy. CDR3 in DNA: TGTGCCAGCAGCTTAGTGAGACAGGGCTCTGGAAACACCATATATTTT. Encoded protein: CASSLVRQGSGNTIYF.